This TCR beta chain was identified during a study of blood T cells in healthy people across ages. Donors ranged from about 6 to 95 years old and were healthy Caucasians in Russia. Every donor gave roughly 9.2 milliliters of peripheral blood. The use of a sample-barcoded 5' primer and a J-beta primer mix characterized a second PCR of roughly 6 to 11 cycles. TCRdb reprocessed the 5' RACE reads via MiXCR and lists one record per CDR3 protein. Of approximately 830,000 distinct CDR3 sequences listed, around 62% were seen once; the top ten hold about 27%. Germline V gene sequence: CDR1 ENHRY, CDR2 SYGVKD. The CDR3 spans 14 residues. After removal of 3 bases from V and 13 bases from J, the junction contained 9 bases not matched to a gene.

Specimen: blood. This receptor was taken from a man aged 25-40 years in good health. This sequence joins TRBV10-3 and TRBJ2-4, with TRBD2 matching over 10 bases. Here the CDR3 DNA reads TGTGCCATCAGTGAAGGTCTAGCGGGGGTTGAGCAGTACTTC. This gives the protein CAISEGLAGVEQYF.